These 30 T cell receptor beta chains came from one sample sequenced in a study of blood T cell repertoires in COVID-19. Profiled with immunoSEQ multiplex PCR; TCRdb holds only in-frame clones, not every one. The data contain roughly 140,000 clones, 65% to 85% of them singletons. The sample comprised peripheral blood. These receptors were collected from a woman of 80 years or more with acute or convalescent COVID-19.

This clone was counted only a few times. The chain is built from TRBV5-6 and TRBJ2-1; 10 nucleotides match TRBD1. The germline gives CDR1 SGHDT, CDR2 YYEEEE. The CDR3 is 17 residues long. Trimming removed 1 base from V and 0 bases from J; junction bases left unmatched: 4. CDR3 region: CASSLMGTGVSYNEQFF. The CDR3 region has the DNA TGTGCCAGCAGCTTGATGGGGACAGGGGTCTCCTACAATGAGCAGTTCTTC.

The chain joins TRBV18 to TRBJ1-2; D possibly corresponds to TRBD1 (6 bases). Deletions cut 4 bases from V and 8 bases from J, with 14 bases between. This CDR3 region has 13 residues. Germline values: CDR1 KGHSH, CDR2 LQKENI. This CDR3 is CASSRQGLDGYTF. For the CDR3, the DNA is TGTGCCAGCTCACGTCAGGGGTTGGACGGCTACACCTTC.

This sequence joins TRBV27 and TRBJ1-6; 7 bases agree with TRBD1. Looked up from germline, CDR1 is MNHEY and CDR2 is SMNVEV (reference sequence). Losses at the gene ends were 3 bases for V and 8 bases for J; bases not matched to a gene: 7. The CDR3 length is 15 residues. In DNA, the CDR3 is TGTGCCAGCAGTTTCGGGCAGGGGGGTTATTCACCCCTCCACTTT. Translated: CASSFGQGGYSPLHF.

The rearrangement joins TRBV7-3 to TRBJ2-1, with 12 positions matching TRBD2. CDR3 length: 16 residues. V shed 4 bases and J 7 bases; nucleotides not matched to a gene: 8. Germline V gene sequence: CDR1 SGHTA, CDR2 FQGTGA. The CDR3 DNA sequence: TGTGCCAGCAGCTCTAGCGGGAGGGCCTTCTTGAATGAGCAGTTCTTC. It is translated as CASSSSGRAFLNEQFF.

The chain is built from TRBV30 and TRBJ1-2; maybe TRBD1 (6 bases). The germline V gene encodes CDR1 GTSNPN and CDR2 SVGIG (reference sequence). The CDR3 has 16 residues. Trimming took 1 base from V and 3 from J, leaving 18 bases between them. As DNA, the CDR3 is TGTGCCTGGAGTGGGGGAGATACAGGGCGAGACTATGGCTACACCTTC. It encodes CAWSGGDTGRDYGYTF.

This clone came up a few times. Other DNA variants within this sample encode the same CDR3. The chain combines TRBV7-3 with TRBJ2-3; D is ambiguous. Germline CDR1 reads SGHTA; CDR2 reads FQGTGA. The CDR3 is 14 amino acids. Between the trimmed V and J ends, which lost 1 base and 0 bases, there was a span of 5 bases. The CDR3 loop reads CASSLRASTDTQYF. The CDR3, as DNA: TGTGCCAGCAGCTTAAGGGCTAGCACAGATACGCAGTATTTT.

The CDR3 DNA follows: TGTGCCAGCAGCCGGGGCACTAGCACGTCGCAAGAGACCCAGTACTTC. The encoded protein is CASSRGTSTSQETQYF. The chain joins TRBV6-2 or TRBV6-3 to TRBJ2-5; TRBD2 is a possible D gene (6 bases). Germline-derived CDR1 and CDR2 are MNHEY and SVGEGT. This CDR3 spans 16 amino acids. Trimming shortened V by 6 bases and J by 2 bases, and 19 bases separated the two germline ends.

This clone was detected only once. The V call is TRBV29-1, the J call TRBJ1-2; 7 bases are shared with TRBD1. The germline gives CDR1 SQVTM, CDR2 ANQGSEA. The CDR3 totals 15 residues. In nucleotides, the CDR3 is TGCAGGGTCTTGGGGACAGAGGGCTGGGAGGATGGCTACACCTTC. Protein: CRVLGTEGWEDGYTF.

The V call is TRBV10-3, the J call TRBJ2-7; D perhaps matches TRBD1 (5 bases). The V end was cut by 3 bases, the J end by 4 bases, with 7 bases between. This CDR3 comprises 12 residues. Germline V lookup: CDR1 ENHRY, CDR2 SYGVKD. The CDR3 protein is CAISDTGYEQYF. The CDR3 nucleotides read TGTGCCATCAGTGACACAGGTTACGAGCAGTACTTC.

The chain carries TRBV27 and TRBJ1-1; D possibly corresponds to TRBD1 (5 bases). The germline V and J ends were trimmed by 6 bases and 8 bases, with 19 bases remaining between them. Germline V gene data show CDR1 as MNHEY and CDR2 as SMNVEV (reference sequence). CDR3 size: 14 residues. The CDR3 protein is CASRMTVGWGEAFF. CDR3 nucleotide sequence: TGTGCCAGCAGGATGACAGTCGGGTGGGGAGAAGCTTTCTTT.

The rearrangement uses TRBV12-3 or TRBV12-4 and TRBJ1-4; TRBD1 might be the D (5 bases). The germline V and J ends were trimmed by 7 bases and 13 bases, with 19 bases remaining between them. This CDR3 contains 13 residues. In DNA, the CDR3 is TGTGCCAGCACCTACAGGACTACTAACGGACTGTTTTTT. Translated, it gives CASTYRTTNGLFF.

The chain links TRBV18 to TRBJ2-2; 10 bases line up with TRBD2. The CDR3 consists of 18 residues. J gave up 4 bases and V 4 bases, and 12 bases lay outside the gene matches. CDR1 is KGHSH and CDR2 is LQKENI in the germline V gene. DNA of the CDR3: TGTGCCAGCTCACTCAAGCTCGAGCTAGCGGGGGCCACCGGGGAGCTGTTTTTT. Amino acid sequence: CASSLKLELAGATGELFF.

The chain uses TRBV6-2 or TRBV6-3 and TRBJ1-3; TRBD1 agrees at 11 bases. The junction had 12 bases not matched to a gene; V was cut back by 2 bases and J by 0 bases. This CDR3 has 20 residues. Looked up from germline, CDR1 is MNHEY and CDR2 is SVGEGT. The CDR3 sequence is CASSYTPGQGVRNSGNTIYF. For the CDR3, the DNA is TGTGCCAGCAGTTACACCCCGGGACAGGGGGTCCGAAACTCTGGAAACACCATATATTTT.

The chain carries TRBV19 and TRBJ1-5, with a tentative D call TRBD1 (6 bases). Germline loops: CDR1 LNHDA, CDR2 SQIVND (reference sequence). CDR3 length equals 14 residues. Trimming stripped 10 bases from V and 6 bases from J, with 19 bases between. The CDR3 spells CATARGGGVQPQHF. The CDR3 nucleotides are TGTGCCACCGCAAGGGGGGGCGGGGTTCAGCCCCAGCATTTT.

As for this clone: The same CDR3 is also encoded by other DNA sequences in this sample. The chain employs TRBV12-3 or TRBV12-4 and TRBJ1-1; no clear D gene. The CDR3 loop spans 11 amino acids. The V and J ends lost 2 bases and 5 bases respectively, with 3 bases between them. CDR3 bases: TGTGCCAGCAGTTTATCGACTGAAGCTTTCTTT. It codes for CASSLSTEAFF.

This clone was observed a handful of times. The chain recombines TRBV5-5 with TRBJ2-3; D not certain. The CDR3 is 13 amino acids. V was shortened by 2 bases and J by 6 bases, with 10 bases between the two germline ends. CDR1 is SGHKS, CDR2 YYEKEE, per germline (reference sequence). CDR3 sequence: CASSFSTMDTQYF. DNA of the CDR3: TGTGCCAGCAGCTTCTCAACTATGGATACGCAGTATTTT.

The V and J genes are TRBV18 and TRBJ1-1; weak D call: TRBD1 (6 bases). Trimming left V 6 bases short and J 1 base short, with 12 bases between. Germline V lookup: CDR1 KGHSH, CDR2 LQKENI. This CDR3 contains 14 residues. The chain's CDR3 is CASSPGGANTEAFF. The CDR3 DNA reads as TGTGCCAGCTCTCCCGGGGGGGCGAACACTGAAGCTTTCTTT.

V gene TRBV7-3 combines with J gene TRBJ2-1, with D possibly TRBD2 on 5 matching bases. Germline CDR1 reads SGHTA; CDR2 reads FQGTGA. Trimming pared 5 bases from V and 4 bases from J, leaving 18 bases between. This CDR3 contains 16 residues. The CDR3 region is CASSLNPTEEYNEQFF. For the CDR3, the DNA is TGTGCCAGCAGCCTAAATCCGACGGAGGAGTACAATGAGCAGTTCTTC.

This clone was seen a handful of times. The CDR3 spells CASSPSGKNIQYF. CDR3 nucleotides: TGTGCCAGCAGTCCTAGTGGCAAAAACATTCAGTACTTC. V is TRBV6-5 and J is TRBJ2-4, with D hard to call. Germline lookup yields CDR1 MNHEY and CDR2 SVGAGI. The CDR3 consists of 13 residues. V was pared by 5 bases and J by 3 bases, with 8 bases between.

The chain joins TRBV19 to TRBJ1-6; D possibly corresponds to TRBD1 (6 bases). The germline gives CDR1 LNHDA, CDR2 SQIVND (reference sequence). Trimming pared 3 bases from V and 9 bases from J, leaving 15 bases between. CDR3 length: 15 residues. The CDR3 region is CASSITTGSVSPLHF. For the CDR3, the DNA is TGTGCCAGTAGTATTACGACAGGCTCGGTTTCACCCCTCCACTTT.

The V gene is TRBV29-1, the J gene TRBJ1-2, with D possibly TRBD1 on 6 matching bases. Germline CDR1 is SQVTM and CDR2 is ANQGSEA. This CDR3 contains 12 residues. Trimming removed 3 bases from V and 4 bases from J, with 9 bases in between. CDR3 protein: CSVENRAYGYTF. The CDR3 nucleotides are TGCAGCGTTGAGAACAGGGCCTATGGCTACACCTTC.

This clone has only a few counts. This CDR3 is CASSLGTSGNNEQFF. The CDR3 DNA reads TGTGCCAGCAGCTTAGGGACTAGCGGAAACAATGAGCAGTTCTTC. This rearrangement joins TRBV11-3 to TRBJ2-1; 10 bases match TRBD2. Looked up from germline, CDR1 is SGHNT and CDR2 is YENEEA. V shed 1 base and J 5 bases; nucleotides not matched to a gene: 2. The CDR3 consists of 15 residues.

The chain is built from TRBV6-1 and TRBJ1-5, with 8 positions matching TRBD1. In germline, CDR1 is MNHNS, CDR2 SASEGT. V shed 2 bases, J shed 3 bases, and the junction held 18 bases outside the gene matches. There are 20 residues in the CDR3. This chain's CDR3 is CASSETRGRFSAQSNQPQHF. The CDR3, as DNA: TGTGCCAGCAGTGAAACCAGGGGGCGTTTTTCTGCCCAGTCCAATCAGCCCCAGCATTTT.

This clone was detected only a few times. The chain carries TRBV3-1 (or the pseudogene TRBV3-2) and TRBJ2-2; D is uncertain. Germline values: CDR1 LGHDT, CDR2 YNNKEL (reference sequence). This CDR3 spans 13 amino acids. V was pared by 5 bases and J by 5 bases, with 9 bases between. As DNA, the CDR3 is TGTGCCAGCAGCTGGCAGGAAACCGGGGAGCTGTTTTTT. It translates to CASSWQETGELFF.

This clone was found once. This chain links TRBV19 with TRBJ1-2; D not resolved. V was clipped by 7 bases and J by 1 base, with 10 bases between them. Germline loops: CDR1 LNHDA, CDR2 SQIVND (reference sequence). The CDR3 has 13 residues. Here the CDR3 reads CASKRADNYGYTF. The CDR3 bases are TGTGCCAGTAAACGCGCGGATAACTATGGCTACACCTTC.

This chain uses TRBV7-6 with TRBJ1-4; 8 bases fit TRBD1. The V segment lost 5 bases and the J segment 6 bases; nucleotides outside the gene matches: 5. CDR1 and CDR2 from the germline V gene are SGHVS and FNYEAQ. The CDR3 is made up of 14 amino acids. The CDR3 nucleotides read TGTGCCAGCAGCGCCGGGACAGGATATGAAAAACTGTTTTTT. Translating it yields CASSAGTGYEKLFF.

The chain combines TRBV12-5 with TRBJ2-1; the match to TRBD2 covers 14 bases. Germline trimming cut 6 bases from V and 8 bases from J; bases unmatched to any gene: 9. The germline gives CDR1 LGHNT, CDR2 FRNRAP. The CDR3 loop spans 16 amino acids. The chain's CDR3 is CASGTGLAGGADEQFF. The CDR3 nucleotides are TGTGCTAGTGGAACAGGACTAGCGGGGGGAGCGGATGAGCAGTTCTTC.

The CDR3 spells CAWSGTSGGRDTQYF. CDR3 DNA: TGTGCCTGGAGTGGAACTAGCGGGGGTCGCGATACGCAGTATTTT. The chain links TRBV30 to TRBJ2-3; 11 bases match TRBD2. The CDR3 is 15 amino acids. CDR1 and CDR2 (germline): GTSNPN, SVGIG (reference sequence). V dropped 1 base and J dropped 6; count of bases not matched to a gene: 6.

The V and J genes are TRBV5-1 and TRBJ1-1; 9 bases map to TRBD1. CDR1 SGHRS and CDR2 YFSETQ come from the germline V gene. V shed 4 bases, J shed 7 bases, and the junction held 11 bases outside the gene matches. The CDR3 runs to 15 residues. The CDR3 DNA sequence: TGCGCCAGCAGCCCGATGGGACAGGGTATAGATGAAGCTTTCTTT. This translates into CASSPMGQGIDEAFF.

This chain links TRBV20-1 with TRBJ2-1; maybe TRBD1 (5 bases). Germline CDR1 is DFQATT and CDR2 is SNEGSKA (reference sequence). This CDR3 contains 14 residues. V lost 3 bases to trimming and J lost 5 bases, with 14 bases between them. CDR3 residues: CSASGQGNDNEQFF. The CDR3 DNA sequence: TGCAGTGCTAGTGGGCAGGGAAATGACAATGAGCAGTTCTTC.